This T cell receptor beta chain came from a study of post-analysis software for immune sequencing data. Study information: Disease trajectories encompassed relapsing-remitting, secondary progressive and progressive-relapsing multiple sclerosis. Findings and caveats of the study: Roughly 5 TRBV segments occurring more often in patients than controls included TRBV5-6, TRBV5-1 and TRBV20-1. F measure grouped same-batch samples tightly together. Controls significantly exceeded multiple sclerosis patients in normalized Chao1 diversity.

The germline gives CDR1 SGHAT, CDR2 FQNNGV. The V gene lost 3 bases and the J gene lost 5 bases, with 22 bases spanning the gap. The CDR3 sequence is 17 residues long. Unique molecular identifiers featured in each of the TCR beta cDNA libraries. Input populations of about 0.85 to 11 million T cells gave rise to around 480,000 cDNA molecules. Using its own MiXCR run on the PCR reads, TCRdb lists one record per CDR3 protein. The sample holds some 690,000 distinct CDR3 sequences; 59% are singletons and the top ten take about 10%. Concerning this clonotype itself: Its antigen is currently unknown.

The sample consisted of blood. This chain connects TRBV11-2 to TRBJ2-5; D is unresolved. This receptor was identified in a girl aged 2 to 9 with multiple sclerosis. DNA for the CDR3: TGTGCCAGCAGCTTTTCGTCTGTCGGTATTATAGTGGAGACCCAGTACTTC. It codes for CASSFSSVGIIVETQYF. Looking up the rest from reference TRBV11-2 and TRBJ2-5 gives the full variable domain: EAGVAQSPRYKIIEKRQSVAFWCNPISGHATLYWYQQILGQGPKLLIQFQNNGVVDDSQLPKDRFSAERLKGVDSTLKIQPAKLEDSAVYLCASSFSSVGIIVETQYFGPGTRLLVL.